This T cell receptor beta chain was identified in a study of molecular identifiers for immune sequencing clone quantification. The CDR3 extends over 15 amino acids. Germline values: CDR1 SGHTA, CDR2 FQGNSA. This clonotype was counted once. One end of the junction does not line up with germline, which may come from a read error. In TCRdb, the PCR reads were re-called with MiXCR into one record per CDR3 protein. The table records 50,000 to 65,000 distinct CDR3 sequences, approximately 26% of them present only once. Sample: naive CD8+ T cells from blood, with Jurkat cell RNA spiked in. Specified subset: FACS-sorted CD8+CD4-CCR7+CD45RA+ naive T cells. The rearrangement uses TRBV7-2 and TRBJ2-1; 9 bases map to TRBD2. The sequence derives from a human donor in good health. Some libraries in this study had Jurkat cell RNA spiked in. The CDR3 DNA sequence: TGTGCCAGCAGCTCAACGGGGACTAGCAGCAATGAGCCGTTCTTC. It translates to CASSSTGTSSNEPFF.